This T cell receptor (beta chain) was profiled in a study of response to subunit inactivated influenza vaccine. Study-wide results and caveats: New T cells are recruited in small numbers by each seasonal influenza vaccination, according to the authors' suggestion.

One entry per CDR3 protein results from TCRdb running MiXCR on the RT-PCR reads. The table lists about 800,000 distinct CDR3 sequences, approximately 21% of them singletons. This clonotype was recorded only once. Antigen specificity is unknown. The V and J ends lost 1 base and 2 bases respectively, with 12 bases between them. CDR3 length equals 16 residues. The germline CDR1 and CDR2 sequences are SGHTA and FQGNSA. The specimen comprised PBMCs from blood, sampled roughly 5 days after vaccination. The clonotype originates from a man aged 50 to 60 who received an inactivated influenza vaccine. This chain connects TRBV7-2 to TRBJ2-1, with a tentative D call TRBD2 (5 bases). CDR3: CASSLGSAATYNEQFF. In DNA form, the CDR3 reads TGTGCCAGCAGCTTAGGTAGCGCCGCCACCTACAATGAGCAGTTCTTC.